Listed here are 26 T cell receptor beta chains from one sample, sequenced in a study of T cells in women clearing cervical HPV infection. Assay used: immunoSEQ multiplex PCR; TCRdb lists only in-frame clones, some missing. The sample totals about 14,000 clones; its top ten clones hold about 20%. The source material was blood buffy coat. These receptors came from a woman aged 18 to 75 with a cervical HPV16 infection that either progressed to CIN3+ or cleared (not recorded which).

In the case of this clone: Sequencing ends 3 residues short of the CDR3 end; the germline J gene provides the rest. The chain links TRBV5-1 to TRBJ2-2; D is possibly TRBD2 (7 bases). The CDR3 covers 13 residues. Trimming removed 6 bases at V and 6 bases at J, with 12 bases between. Germline V gene data show CDR1 as SGHRS and CDR2 as YFSETQ. CDR3 residues: CASKGGSAGELFF. The CDR3 DNA, read in part, is TGCGCCAGCAAGGGGGGGAGCGCCGGGGAG.

To note about this clone: The CDR3 end lies 3 residues beyond the end of the read and is filled in from the germline J gene. This chain uses TRBV2 with TRBJ1-5; 9 bases map to TRBD1. The length of the CDR3 is 15 residues. Germline V gene lookup returns CDR1 SNHLY and CDR2 FYNNEI. Unmatched junction bases numbered 0, after V lost 1 base and J lost 2 bases. The sequenced part of the CDR3 DNA is TGTGCCAGCAGTGAAGGGGACAGGGGCAATCAGCCC. It specifies CASSEGDRGNQP. The entire CDR3 reads CASSEGDRGNQPQHF.

Notes on this clone: The read ends 3 residues shy of where the CDR3 ends; the end is completed using the germline J gene. V usage is TRBV4-1 and J usage is TRBJ1-3; 7 bases are a match to TRBD1. The germline V gene has CDR1 MGHRA and CDR2 YSYEKL. Trimming removed 4 bases from V and 0 bases from J; junction bases left unmatched: 9. This CDR3 spans 17 amino acids. The CDR3 loop reads CASSPDPGQSSGNTIYF. The CDR3 bases that were read are TGCGCCAGCAGCCCTGATCCGGGACAGAGCTCTGGAAACACC.

A remark on this clone: The read comes to an end 3 residues before the CDR3 does, leaving the germline J gene to fill in the end. The chain combines TRBV19 with TRBJ1-1, with 7 nucleotides matching TRBD1. Germline loops: CDR1 LNHDA, CDR2 SQIVND (reference sequence). V trimming: 1 base; J trimming: 4 bases; junction bases outside the gene matches: 9. This CDR3 comprises 16 residues. CDR3 sequence reads: CASSIASTGPSTEAFF. CDR3 bases read: TGTGCCAGTAGTATAGCCTCGACAGGGCCGAGCACTGAA.

In the case of this clone: Read coverage stops 3 residues before the CDR3 terminus; the germline J gene supplies the remainder. J is TRBJ2-5 and V is TRBV11-3; possibly TRBD1 or TRBD2 for D (6 bases each). This CDR3 contains 14 residues. Looked up from germline, CDR1 is SGHNT and CDR2 is YENEEA. V was trimmed by 2 bases and J by 7 bases, leaving 14 bases between them. The covered CDR3 bases are TGTGCCAGCAGCTTAAGGGACAAGGAGGGGACC. It yields the protein CASSLRDKEGT. The entire CDR3 is CASSLRDKEGTQYF.

The CDR3 spells CASSHSGLSYNEQFF. Incomplete CDR3 DNA: TGTGCCAGCAGCCACAGCGGGCTCTCCTACAATGAG. This chain joins TRBV7-2 and TRBJ2-1, with D perhaps matching TRBD2 (6 bases). From the germline J gene comes the end of the CDR3, since the read stops 3 residues before it. With 5 bases removed from V and 0 bases from J, the gap between germline ends came to 11 bases. The germline V gene encodes CDR1 SGHTA and CDR2 FQGNSA. This CDR3 comprises 15 residues.

Regarding this clone: The sequenced fragment ends 3 residues before the CDR3 boundary, so the rest is inferred from the germline J gene. The chain employs TRBV2 and TRBJ1-1; perhaps TRBD1 as D (5 bases). This CDR3 region has 13 residues. From germline, CDR1 is SNHLY and CDR2 FYNNEI. The CDR3 DNA, read in part, is TGTGCCAGCAGCCCCTCTCTAGCGGGGGGA. Protein sequence: CASSPSLAGG. The CDR3 as a whole reads CASSPSLAGGAFF.

On this clone itself: The read halts 3 residues ahead of the CDR3 end, with the missing end drawn from the germline J gene. The chain carries TRBV5-1 and TRBJ1-1, with D perhaps matching TRBD1 (6 bases). Trimming took off 6 bases at V and 5 bases at J, with 14 bases between the two ends. The germline V gene encodes CDR1 SGHRS and CDR2 YFSETQ. CDR3 length: 13 residues. The chain's CDR3 is CASNRELDTEAFF. Partial CDR3 DNA: TGCGCCAGCAACAGGGAACTTGATACTGAA. Using reference TRBV5-1 and TRBJ1-1 for the parts outside the CDR3, the full variable domain is KAGVTQTPRYLIKTRGQQVTLSCSPISGHRSVSWYQQTPGQGLQFLFEYFSETQRNKGNFPGRFSGRQFSNSRSEMNVSTLELGDSALYLCASNRELDTEAFFGQGTRLTVV.

In regard to this clone: The missing CDR3 end, 3 residues past where the read stops, is filled in from the germline J gene. The V gene is TRBV2, the J gene TRBJ2-2, with unresolved D. Looked up from germline, CDR1 is SNHLY and CDR2 is FYNNEI. The CDR3 runs 15 residues. CDR3 DNA (partial): TGTGCCAGCAGTGAAGGGCAAGCAACTAATGAAAAG. Protein product: CASSEGQATNEK. The CDR3 in full is CASSEGQATNEKLFF.

Concerning this clone itself: The observed sequence ends 3 residues before the CDR3 terminus, with the missing tail filled in from the germline J gene. V gene TRBV5-1 combines with J gene TRBJ2-7, with D tentatively TRBD1 or TRBD2 (5 bases each). Trimming removed 6 bases from V and 2 bases from J, with 15 bases in between. This CDR3 contains 14 residues. From germline, CDR1 is SGHRS and CDR2 YFSETQ. The sequenced part of the CDR3 DNA is TGCGCCAGCACCCAGGGAGACGGCACCTACGAG. Amino acid sequence: CASTQGDGTYE. The CDR3 reads in full as CASTQGDGTYEQYF.

About this clone: The sequenced fragment ends 3 residues before the CDR3 boundary, so the rest is inferred from the germline J gene. The V gene is TRBV5-1, the J gene TRBJ2-2; the match to TRBD1 covers 8 bases. From germline, CDR1 is SGHRS and CDR2 YFSETQ. This CDR3 region has 14 residues. CDR3 sequence: CASSGQGDNSPLFF. CDR3 DNA (partial): TGCGCCAGCTCCGGACAGGGAGATAATTCACCG.

On this clone: The read terminates 3 residues ahead of where the CDR3 ends, so the germline J gene completes it. V is TRBV29-1 and J is TRBJ1-2; possibly TRBD1 for D (6 bases). The CDR3 length is 11 residues. Trimming took 5 bases from V and 4 from J, leaving 8 bases between them. CDR1 and CDR2 from the germline V gene are SQVTM and ANQGSEA. The CDR3 DNA, read in part, is TGCAGCGTTCCAGGGGTCTATGGC. As protein: CSVPGVYG. The whole CDR3 reads CSVPGVYGYTF.

Measured by frequency, this clone is medium-sized (0.01 to 0.1%). Read coverage stops 3 residues before the CDR3 terminus; the germline J gene supplies the remainder. This chain links TRBV5-1 with TRBJ2-4, with TRBD1 as a possible D gene (6 bases). V lost 0 bases, J lost 8 bases, and 12 bases lay in between. The germline V gene has CDR1 SGHRS and CDR2 YFSETQ. This CDR3 has 14 amino acids. The sequenced part of the CDR3 DNA is TGCGCCAGCAGCTTGGGGACAGAATCATACATT. Protein sequence: CASSLGTESYI. The full-length CDR3 reads as CASSLGTESYIQYF.

For this clone: The CDR3 extends 3 residues past the end of the read, so its final part is completed from the germline J gene. The gene calls are TRBV7-9 and TRBJ1-1, with a weak D call TRBD1 (6 bases). This CDR3 contains 14 residues. CDR1 is SEHNR, CDR2 FQNEAQ, per germline (reference sequence). CDR3 residues: CASSLKSGALEAFF. CDR3 bases read: TGTGCCAGCAGCTTGAAGTCAGGGGCGCTGGAA.

Concerning this clone itself: The read gets to within 3 residues of the CDR3 end, and the germline J gene fills in the rest. This rearrangement joins TRBV5-1 to TRBJ1-1; TRBD1 aligns across 7 bases. V was clipped by 0 bases and J by 6 bases; unmatched bases: 5. Per the germline V gene, CDR1 is SGHRS and CDR2 is YFSETQ. The CDR3 extends over 14 amino acids. CDR3 loop: CASSLGDRASEAFF. CDR3 bases read: TGCGCCAGCAGCTTGGGGGACAGAGCATCTGAA. The variable domain in full, with the rest retrieved from reference TRBV5-1 and TRBJ1-1, is KAGVTQTPRYLIKTRGQQVTLSCSPISGHRSVSWYQQTPGQGLQFLFEYFSETQRNKGNFPGRFSGRQFSNSRSEMNVSTLELGDSALYLCASSLGDRASEAFFGQGTRLTVV.

On this clone itself: The missing CDR3 end, 3 residues past where the read stops, is filled in from the germline J gene. The rearrangement uses TRBV7-2 and TRBJ2-1; D gene ambiguous. In germline, CDR1 is SGHTA, CDR2 FQGNSA. This CDR3 comprises 15 residues. The V and J ends lost 0 bases and 4 bases respectively, with 10 bases between them. CDR3 sequence reads: CASSLAGQNYNEQFF. Incomplete CDR3 DNA: TGTGCCAGCAGCTTAGCGGGCCAGAATTACAATGAG.

About this clone itself: With the read ending 3 residues before the CDR3 end, the germline J gene is used to fill in that end. Different DNA sequences within this sample yield the same CDR3. The chain has TRBV18 and TRBJ1-2; the D gene is possibly TRBD1 (5 bases). The germline gives CDR1 KGHSH, CDR2 LQKENI. CDR3 length equals 15 residues. CDR3 bases read: TGTGCCAGCTCACCTTCGGGGGATTCCTACAATGAC. Translating gives CASSPSGDSYND. The CDR3 in full is CASSPSGDSYNDYTF. Full variable domain (remainder filled in from reference TRBV18 and TRBJ1-2): NAGVMQNPRHLVRRRGQEARLRCSPMKGHSHVYWYRQLPEEGLKFMVYLQKENIIDESGMPKERFSAEFPKEGPSILRIQQVVRGDSAAYFCASSPSGDSYNDYTFGSGTRLTVV.

In the case of this clone: The read falls 3 residues short of the CDR3 end, and the missing part is taken from the germline J gene. V and J are TRBV2 and TRBJ1-6, with D unclear. This CDR3 contains 13 residues. In germline, CDR1 is SNHLY, CDR2 FYNNEI. The V end was cut by 2 bases, the J end by 5 bases, with 4 bases between. The CDR3 sequence: CASSESDNSPLHF. The covered CDR3 bases are TGTGCCAGCAGTGAATCGGATAATTCACCC.

With respect to this clone: The sequenced fragment ends 3 residues before the CDR3 boundary, so the rest is inferred from the germline J gene. The V gene is TRBV11-2, the J gene TRBJ2-7, with 9 bases matching TRBD1. Germline trimming cut 3 bases from V and 4 bases from J; bases unmatched to any gene: 1. CDR3 size: 13 residues. Per the germline V gene, CDR1 is SGHAT and CDR2 is FQNNGV. CDR3 region: CASSFGTGYEQYF. The sequenced CDR3 bases are TGTGCCAGCAGCTTTGGGACAGGGTACGAG.

About this clone: The read stops 3 residues short of the end of the CDR3; the missing end is completed from the germline J gene. The gene calls are TRBV18 and TRBJ1-2; no firm D call. The CDR3 covers 15 residues. Germline V lookup: CDR1 KGHSH, CDR2 LQKENI. CDR3 in amino acids: CASSPGSGSAYDYTF. Incomplete CDR3 DNA: TGTGCCAGCTCACCGGGTAGCGGGTCGGCATACGAC.

Concerning this clone itself: The read ends 3 residues shy of where the CDR3 ends; the end is completed using the germline J gene. V gene TRBV2 combines with J gene TRBJ1-2, with 10 bases lining up with TRBD1. V lost 6 bases and J lost 7; bases outside the gene matches: 2. Per the germline V gene, CDR1 is SNHLY and CDR2 is FYNNEI. CDR3 size: 12 residues. Incomplete CDR3 DNA: TGTGCCAGCAGGACAGGGGGCATTGGC. It codes for CASRTGGIG. The full CDR3 sequence reads CASRTGGIGYTF.

Regarding this clone: Relative to the germline gene, one junction end is altered; a read error may explain this. The CDR3 end falls 3 residues outside the read, so it is completed with the germline J gene. Distinct nucleotide sequences in the sample also encode this CDR3. The chain uses TRBV30 and TRBJ1-3; D possibly corresponds to TRBD1 (6 bases). The CDR3 is 14 amino acids. The germline CDR1 and CDR2 sequences are GTSNPN and SVGIG (reference sequence). CDR3: CAWSEGVKGNTIYF. The part of the CDR3 DNA that was read is TGTGCCTGGAGTGAGGGGGTGAAAGGAAACACT.

Remarks on this clone: The read terminates 3 residues before the CDR3 end, so the remaining end is supplied by the germline J gene. This chain joins TRBV6-4 and TRBJ2-7; a weak D match, TRBD1 (5 bases). Germline V gene data show CDR1 as MRHNA and CDR2 as SNTAGT. V dropped 0 bases and J dropped 6 bases, with 9 bases sitting between them. This CDR3 contains 13 residues. The CDR3 protein is CASSDSDRGEQYF. The CDR3 DNA, read in part, is TGTGCCAGCAGTGACTCCGACAGAGGCGAG.

For this clone: The read terminates 3 residues before the CDR3 end, so the remaining end is supplied by the germline J gene. The rearrangement joins TRBV20-1 to TRBJ1-4; D is unclear. The ends were cut back, 6 bases at V and 0 bases at J, with 8 bases in the middle. Looked up from germline, CDR1 is DFQATT and CDR2 is SNEGSKA (reference sequence). The length of the CDR3 is 13 residues. Incomplete CDR3 DNA: TGCAGTGCCTCCACTGCAACTAATGAAAAA. It translates to CSASTATNEK. The whole CDR3 reads CSASTATNEKLFF.

The sequenced CDR3 bases are TGCGCCAGCACGACAGGGAATGATCCCTACGAC. The encoded protein is CASTTGNDPYD. In full, the CDR3 is CASTTGNDPYDYTF. The chain carries TRBV5-1 and TRBJ1-2; TRBD1 aligns across 7 bases. The missing CDR3 end, 3 residues past where the read stops, is filled in from the germline J gene. Germline values: CDR1 SGHRS, CDR2 YFSETQ. CDR3 length equals 14 residues.

In regard to this clone: The read ends 3 residues early relative to the CDR3; the germline J gene fills the gap. J is TRBJ2-3 and V is TRBV7-6; D is perhaps TRBD2 (7 bases). This CDR3 is built from 13 residues. In germline, CDR1 is SGHVS, CDR2 FNYEAQ. This CDR3 is CASSRGAEETQYF. CDR3 DNA (partial): TGTGCCAGCAGCCGGGGGGCGGAAGAGACG.